A single sample gave rise to the 13 T cell receptor beta chains below, sequenced in a study of shared clonotypes between healthy human individuals. Only in-frame clones appear in the TCRdb table, and some are missing; sequencing was by immunoSEQ multiplex PCR. The sample has roughly 410,000 clones, about 97% seen once. Sequencing was done on a sample of memory CD8+ T cells sorted from blood. Sample subset: CD45RO+ cells pooled with CCR7-negative TemRA cells. The receptors stem from a man younger than 45 in good health.

This clone was detected once. The rearrangement links TRBV6-1 to TRBJ2-1; no definite D call. Trimming shortened V by 4 bases and J by 1 base, and 11 bases separated the two germline ends. The germline gives CDR1 MNHNS, CDR2 SASEGT. CDR3 size: 15 residues. CDR3 sequence (DNA): TGTGCCAGCAGTGTCCTCGCTCTTTCCTACAATGAGCAGTTCTTC. Its translation is CASSVLALSYNEQFF.

CDR3 in DNA: TGTGCCAGCAGTTTATTGCGGGAGAGCCCCCACGAGCAGTACTTC. It translates to CASSLLRESPHEQYF. V and J are TRBV28 and TRBJ2-7; 7 positions match TRBD2. J was trimmed by 5 bases and V by 1 base; bases with no gene match: 8. The CDR3 covers 15 residues. Germline CDR1 is MDHEN and CDR2 is SYDVKM.

This rearrangement joins TRBV4-1 to TRBJ2-7; TRBD1 matches 8 bases. CDR3 length equals 16 residues. Trimming took 1 base from V and 2 from J; bases not matched to a gene: 7. Germline assignment: CDR1 MGHRA and CDR2 YSYEKL. The CDR3 sequence: CASSQVSRTGPYEQYF. CDR3 nucleotides: TGCGCCAGCAGCCAAGTATCTAGGACAGGGCCCTACGAGCAGTACTTC.

This chain joins TRBV27 and TRBJ1-2; perhaps TRBD1 as D (6 bases). CDR3 length: 13 amino acids. Germline V gives CDR1 MNHEY, CDR2 SMNVEV (reference sequence). The V end lost 2 bases, the J end lost 3 bases, and 7 bases lay between the germline ends. CDR3 loop: CASSLNRDYGYTF. DNA for the CDR3: TGTGCCAGCAGTTTAAACAGGGACTATGGCTACACCTTC.

The genes are TRBV6-6 and TRBJ2-2; 9 positions agree with TRBD2. Germline-derived CDR1 and CDR2 are MNHNY and SVGAGI (reference sequence). The CDR3 runs 16 residues. V was clipped by 3 bases and J by 8 bases; unmatched bases: 10. CDR3 sequence (DNA): TGTGCCAGCAGTTATTCGTCCCTAGCGGGAACGGGGGAGCTGTTTTTT. Its translation is CASSYSSLAGTGELFF.

This clone was seen a single time. The rearrangement uses TRBV30 and TRBJ2-7; TRBD1 is a possible D gene (5 bases). V lost 0 bases and J lost 2, with 14 bases in between. Germline CDR1 and CDR2: GTSNPN and SVGIG (reference sequence). The CDR3 loop spans 15 amino acids. In DNA, the CDR3 is TGTGCCTGGAGTGTACCGGGCAGGGCGGCCTACGAGCAGTACTTC. This gives the protein CAWSVPGRAAYEQYF.

V and J are TRBV30 and TRBJ1-5, with D possibly matching TRBD1 (6 bases). Germline CDR1 reads GTSNPN; CDR2 reads SVGIG (reference sequence). CDR3 length equals 18 residues. With 0 bases removed from V and 0 bases from J, the gap between germline ends came to 18 bases. CDR3 sequence reads: CAWSVRGGGNYSNQPQHF. CDR3 nucleotide sequence: TGTGCCTGGAGTGTGCGGGGAGGGGGTAACTATAGCAATCAGCCCCAGCATTTT.

This chain joins TRBV7-6 and TRBJ2-7; 13 bases are a match to TRBD2. V shed 1 base, J shed 0 bases, and the junction held 6 bases outside the gene matches. The length of the CDR3 is 18 residues. Germline loops: CDR1 SGHVS, CDR2 FNYEAQ. The CDR3 region has the DNA TGTGCCAGCAGCTTAGGTGGGACTAGCGGGACGAGCTCCTACGAGCAGTACTTC. Its protein is CASSLGGTSGTSSYEQYF.

The V call is TRBV2, the J call TRBJ1-5; 9 bases agree with TRBD1. The CDR3 spans 15 residues. The V gene end was trimmed by 2 bases and the J gene end by 4 bases; junction bases not matched to a gene: 3. Looked up from germline, CDR1 is SNHLY and CDR2 is FYNNEI. The CDR3 protein is CASSERTGENQPQHF. CDR3 coding DNA: TGTGCCAGCAGTGAACGGACAGGGGAGAATCAGCCCCAGCATTTT. Using reference TRBV2 and TRBJ1-5 for the parts outside the CDR3, the full variable domain is EPEVTQTPSHQVTQMGQEVILRCVPISNHLYFYWYRQILGQKVEFLVSFYNNEISEKSEIFDDQFSVERPDGSNFTLKIRSTKLEDSAMYFCASSERTGENQPQHFGDGTRLSIL.

The chain recombines TRBV15 with TRBJ2-4, with D possibly matching TRBD2 (5 bases). CDR3 size: 16 residues. The V gene's germline CDR1 is LNHNV and CDR2 YYDKDF (reference sequence). Trimming took 5 bases from V and 1 from J, leaving 15 bases between them. The CDR3 loop is CATSGGLLGAKNIQYF. CDR3 bases: TGTGCCACCAGCGGAGGACTGCTGGGGGCCAAAAACATTCAGTACTTC.

This clone appeared a single time. This same CDR3 is encoded by further DNA sequences in the sample. The V gene is TRBV27, the J gene TRBJ1-1; the D is unclear. V was clipped by 3 bases and J by 1 base, with 6 bases between them. CDR1 and CDR2 from the germline V gene are MNHEY and SMNVEV (reference sequence). The CDR3 runs to 13 residues. Written as DNA, the CDR3 is TGTGCCAGCAGTTTTTGGGGGAACACTGAAGCTTTCTTT. Translating gives CASSFWGNTEAFF.

V is TRBV4-1 and J is TRBJ2-3; 7 nucleotides agree with TRBD1. This CDR3 region has 17 residues. Germline trimming cut 1 base from V and 2 bases from J; bases unmatched to any gene: 9. Germline lookup yields CDR1 MGHRA and CDR2 YSYEKL. The DNA of the CDR3 is TGCGCCAGCAGCCAAGTAGACAGGGCCTTAGTCACAGATACGCAGTATTTT. This gives the protein CASSQVDRALVTDTQYF.

The chain employs TRBV15 and TRBJ2-5; TRBD2 matches 9 bases. The CDR3 sequence is 16 residues long. J gave up 2 bases and V 5 bases, and 9 bases lay outside the gene matches. Germline V gene lookup returns CDR1 LNHNV and CDR2 YYDKDF (reference sequence). The CDR3 bases are TGTGCCACCAGCGGGGCCCTAGCGGGACGGCAAGAGACCCAGTACTTC. Amino acids: CATSGALAGRQETQYF.